Described below is a single T cell receptor beta chain sequence and its context. Seattle researchers signed up patients amid active infection and tracked them longitudinally. These data are taken from a study of blood T cell repertoires in COVID-19. Whole-study context: Acute and convalescent COVID-19 samples came from the United States, Italy and Spain. From T cells, B-cell-depleted T cells, or PBMCs came the material, which was cDNA or gDNA.

V was clipped by 3 bases and J by 7 bases; unmatched bases: 7. Germline V lookup: CDR1 SQVTM, CDR2 ANQGSEA. This CDR3 region has 13 residues. In the source study's methods: Estimates of nucleated cell counts were drawn from the amplification of reference gene primers. The method was immunoSEQ multiplex PCR; TCRdb's version includes in-frame clones alone and lacks a portion of them. V and J calls and clone size are given by that table; D and trimming were obtained from the DNA. The sample lists approximately 500,000 clones, 89% seen once, with approximately 0.9% in the top ten. This receptor was identified in a man between 18 and 29 years old with COVID-19, enrolled during active disease. The chain recombines TRBV29-1 with TRBJ2-5, with 8 bases fitting TRBD1. Sequencing used peripheral blood. The CDR3 DNA reads TGCAGCGTTGACCCGACAGGGGACGGGACCCAGTACTTC. This codes for CSVDPTGDGTQYF.